Below, one T cell receptor (beta chain) is given with its context. This entry is derived from a study of cytomegalovirus exposure and HLA in healthy donors. CDR1 and CDR2 (germline): MNHEY, SVGAGI. The CDR3 is 16 amino acids. V trimming: 0 bases; J trimming: 9 bases; junction bases outside the gene matches: 10. Data came from immunoSEQ multiplex PCR; TCRdb stores just in-frame clones and leaves some out. The table records about 150,000 clones, approximately 90% of them present only once. The chain has TRBV6-5 and TRBJ2-1, with 8 bases identical to TRBD2. The sequencing sample was made of PBMCs. The sequence was collected from a man aged 18 to 30 in good health and CMV-seronegative. CDR3 DNA sequence: TGTGCCAGCAGTTACTCATGGAGCGGGGGAGGCAGTGAGCAGTTCTTC. This encodes CASSYSWSGGGSEQFF.